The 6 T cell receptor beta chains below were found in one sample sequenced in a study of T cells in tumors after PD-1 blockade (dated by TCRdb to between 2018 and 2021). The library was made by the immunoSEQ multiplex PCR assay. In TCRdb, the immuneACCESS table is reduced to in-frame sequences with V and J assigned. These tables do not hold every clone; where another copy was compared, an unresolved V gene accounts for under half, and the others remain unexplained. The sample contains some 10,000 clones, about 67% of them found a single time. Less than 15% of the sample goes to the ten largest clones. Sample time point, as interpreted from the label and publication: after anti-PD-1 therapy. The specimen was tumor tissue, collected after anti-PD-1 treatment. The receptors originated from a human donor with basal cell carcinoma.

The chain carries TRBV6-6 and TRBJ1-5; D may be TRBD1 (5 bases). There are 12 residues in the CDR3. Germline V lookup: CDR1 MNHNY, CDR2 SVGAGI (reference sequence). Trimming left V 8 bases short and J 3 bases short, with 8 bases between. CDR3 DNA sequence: TGTGCCAGCGGGACCGCCAATCAGCCCCAGCATTTT. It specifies CASGTANQPQHF.

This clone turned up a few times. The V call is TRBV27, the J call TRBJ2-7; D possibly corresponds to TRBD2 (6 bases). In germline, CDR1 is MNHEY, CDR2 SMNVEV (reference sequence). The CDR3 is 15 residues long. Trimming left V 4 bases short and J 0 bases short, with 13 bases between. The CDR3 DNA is TGTGCCAGCAGTTGGGGAGGTGCAAGCTCCTACGAGCAGTACTTC. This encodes CASSWGGASSYEQYF.

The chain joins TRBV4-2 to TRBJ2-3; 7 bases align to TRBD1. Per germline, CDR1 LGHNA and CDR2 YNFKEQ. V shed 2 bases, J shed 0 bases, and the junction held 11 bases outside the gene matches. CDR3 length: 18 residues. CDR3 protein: CASSQPPAGRGSTDTQYF. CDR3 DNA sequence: TGTGCCAGCAGCCAACCCCCCGCGGGCAGGGGGAGCACAGATACGCAGTATTTT.

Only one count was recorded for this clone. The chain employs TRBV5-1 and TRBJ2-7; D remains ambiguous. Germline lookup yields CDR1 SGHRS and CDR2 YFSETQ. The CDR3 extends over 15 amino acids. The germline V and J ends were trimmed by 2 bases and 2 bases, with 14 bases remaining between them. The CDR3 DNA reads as TGCGCCAGCAGCTTAGGTCGAGCCTTTGCCTACGAGCAGTACTTC. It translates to CASSLGRAFAYEQYF.

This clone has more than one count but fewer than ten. For the CDR3, the DNA is TGTGCCAGCAGTTTACAGGGGCGAGGCAATCAGCCCCAGCATTTT. Translation: CASSLQGRGNQPQHF. The V call is TRBV27, the J call TRBJ1-5; maybe TRBD1 (6 bases). Germline CDR1 and CDR2: MNHEY and SMNVEV (reference sequence). The CDR3 has 15 residues. The V end was cut by 2 bases, the J end by 2 bases, with 10 bases between.

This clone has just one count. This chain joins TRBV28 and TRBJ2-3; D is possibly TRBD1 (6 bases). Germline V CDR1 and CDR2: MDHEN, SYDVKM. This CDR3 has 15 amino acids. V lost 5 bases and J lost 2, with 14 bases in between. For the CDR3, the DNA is TGTGCCAGCAGTGCCCCGGACAGAATCACAGATACGCAGTATTTT. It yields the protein CASSAPDRITDTQYF.